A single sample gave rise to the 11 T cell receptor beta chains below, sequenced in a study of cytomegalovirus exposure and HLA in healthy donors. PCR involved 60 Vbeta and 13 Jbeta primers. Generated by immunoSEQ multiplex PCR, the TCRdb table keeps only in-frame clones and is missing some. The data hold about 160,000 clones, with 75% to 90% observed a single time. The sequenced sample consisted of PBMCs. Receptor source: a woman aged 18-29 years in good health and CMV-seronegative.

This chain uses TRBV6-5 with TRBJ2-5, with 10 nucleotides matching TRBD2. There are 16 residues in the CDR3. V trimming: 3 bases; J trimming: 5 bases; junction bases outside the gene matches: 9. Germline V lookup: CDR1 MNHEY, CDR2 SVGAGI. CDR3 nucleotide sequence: TGTGCCAGCAGTTATCATAGCGGGGGGCCAGGGGAGACCCAGTACTTC. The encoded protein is CASSYHSGGPGETQYF.

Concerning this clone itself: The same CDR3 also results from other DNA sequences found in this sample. DNA of the CDR3: TGTGCCAGCAGCTCCCGGGACAGGGGGTACGAGCAGTACTTC. Its protein is CASSSRDRGYEQYF. The chain uses TRBV7-9 and TRBJ2-7; 11 positions agree with TRBD1. The CDR3 spans 14 residues. With 4 bases clipped from V and 4 bases from J, the junction kept 3 bases outside the gene matches. The germline CDR1 and CDR2 sequences are SEHNR and FQNEAQ (reference sequence).

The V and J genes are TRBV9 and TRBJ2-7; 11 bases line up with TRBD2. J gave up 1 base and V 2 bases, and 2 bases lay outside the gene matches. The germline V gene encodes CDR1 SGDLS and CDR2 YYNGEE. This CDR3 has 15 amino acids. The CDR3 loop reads CASSVGTSGSYEQYF. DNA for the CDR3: TGTGCCAGCAGCGTTGGGACTAGCGGTTCCTACGAGCAGTACTTC. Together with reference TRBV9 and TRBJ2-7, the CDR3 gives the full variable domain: DSGVTQTPKHLITATGQRVTLRCSPRSGDLSVYWYQQSLDQGLQFLIQYYNGEERAKGNILERFSAQQFPDLHSELNLSSLELGDSALYFCASSVGTSGSYEQYFGPGTRLTVT.

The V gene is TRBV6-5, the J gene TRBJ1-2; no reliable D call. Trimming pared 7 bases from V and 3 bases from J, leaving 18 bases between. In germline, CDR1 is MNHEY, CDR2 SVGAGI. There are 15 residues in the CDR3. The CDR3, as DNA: TGTGCCAGCAAGAGAGTGGGTCGGCGGGACTATGGCTACACCTTC. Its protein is CASKRVGRRDYGYTF.

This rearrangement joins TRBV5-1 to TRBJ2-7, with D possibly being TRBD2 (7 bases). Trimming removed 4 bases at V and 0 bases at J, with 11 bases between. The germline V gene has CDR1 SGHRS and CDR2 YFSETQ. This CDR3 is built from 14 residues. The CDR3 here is CASSGGAPSYEQYF. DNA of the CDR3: TGCGCCAGCAGCGGGGGGGCCCCCTCCTACGAGCAGTACTTC.

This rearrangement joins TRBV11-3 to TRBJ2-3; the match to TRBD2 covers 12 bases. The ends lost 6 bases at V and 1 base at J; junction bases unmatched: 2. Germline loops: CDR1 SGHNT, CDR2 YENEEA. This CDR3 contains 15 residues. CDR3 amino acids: CASSPSGGGTDTQYF. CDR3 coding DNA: TGTGCCAGCAGTCCTAGCGGGGGGGGCACAGATACGCAGTATTTT.

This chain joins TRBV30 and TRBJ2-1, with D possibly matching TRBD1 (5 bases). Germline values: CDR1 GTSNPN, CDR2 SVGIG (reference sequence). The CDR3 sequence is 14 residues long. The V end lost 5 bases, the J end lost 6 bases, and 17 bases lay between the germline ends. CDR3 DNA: TGTGCCTGGGAGCAGGGAAGAGTGGCCAATGAGCAGTTCTTC. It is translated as CAWEQGRVANEQFF.

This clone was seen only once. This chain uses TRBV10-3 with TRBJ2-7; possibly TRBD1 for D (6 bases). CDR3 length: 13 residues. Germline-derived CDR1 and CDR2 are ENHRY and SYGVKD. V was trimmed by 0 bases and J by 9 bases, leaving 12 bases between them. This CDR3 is CAISESTGGGQYF. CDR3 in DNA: TGTGCCATCAGTGAGTCGACAGGAGGAGGGCAGTACTTC.

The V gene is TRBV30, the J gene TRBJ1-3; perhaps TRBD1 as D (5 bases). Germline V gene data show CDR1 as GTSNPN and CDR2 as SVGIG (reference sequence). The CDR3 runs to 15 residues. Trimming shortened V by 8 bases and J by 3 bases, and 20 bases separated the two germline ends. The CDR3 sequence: CARCPPGLIGNTIYF. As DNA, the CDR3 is TGTGCCCGCTGCCCGCCAGGGTTAATTGGAAACACCATATATTTT. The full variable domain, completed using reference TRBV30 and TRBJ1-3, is SQTIHQWPATLVQPVGSPLSLECTVEGTSNPNLYWYRQAAGRGLQLLFYSVGIGQISSEVPQNLSASRPQDRQFILSSKKLLLSDSGFYLCARCPPGLIGNTIYFGEGSWLTVV.

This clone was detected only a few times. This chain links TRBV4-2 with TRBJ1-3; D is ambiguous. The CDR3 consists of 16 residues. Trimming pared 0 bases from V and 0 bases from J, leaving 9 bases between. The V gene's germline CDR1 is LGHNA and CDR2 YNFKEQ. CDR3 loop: CASSQDGSYSGNTIYF. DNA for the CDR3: TGTGCCAGCAGCCAAGATGGGAGTTACTCTGGAAACACCATATATTTT.

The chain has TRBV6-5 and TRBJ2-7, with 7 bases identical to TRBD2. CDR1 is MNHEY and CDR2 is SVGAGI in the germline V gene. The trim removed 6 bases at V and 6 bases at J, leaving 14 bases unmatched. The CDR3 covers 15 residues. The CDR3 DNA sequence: TGTGCCAGCAGCGGATTGGTTGGGGGGGTGAGCGAGCAGTACTTC. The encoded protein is CASSGLVGGVSEQYF.